This passage covers 21 T cell receptor beta chains from one sample sequenced in a study of molecular identifiers for immune sequencing clone quantification. TCRdb passed the PCR reads through MiXCR, listing each CDR3 protein once. This sample has more than 250,000 distinct CDR3 sequences, with 20% to 25% found just once. Specimen: naive CD8+ T cells from blood, with Jurkat cell RNA spiked in. Subset given: FACS-sorted CD8+CD4-CCR7+CD45RA+ naive T cells. Source of these receptors: a human donor in good health. Some libraries in this study had Jurkat cell RNA spiked in.

Concerning this clonotype: Just one base apart from a much larger clone, this may be a read error. Without the conserved terminal phenylalanine or tryptophan, this CDR3 likely stems from a read error. The rearrangement links TRBV4-3 to TRBJ1-6; 8 bases fit TRBD1. Germline V gives CDR1 LGHNA, CDR2 YSLEER. J gave up 9 bases and V 0 bases, and 4 bases lay outside the gene matches. The length of the CDR3 is 15 residues. The DNA for the CDR3 is TGCGCCAGCAGCCAAGATTGGACAGGGTCTTCACCCCTCCACTCT. Translated: CASSQDWTGSSPLHS.

This clonotype occurred a few times. Since a much larger clone is just one base distant, this may be a read error. The chain couples TRBV24-1 to TRBJ1-1; D gene unclear. This CDR3 is built from 12 residues. From germline, CDR1 is KGHDR and CDR2 SFDVKD. V was clipped by 5 bases and J by 7 bases, with 10 bases between them. DNA for the CDR3: TGTGCCACCAGTGGTCCCCGGGGTGAAGCTTTCTTT. It specifies CATSGPRGEAFF.

Notes on this clonotype: This may arise from a read error, as a much more abundant clone is one base away. The V and J genes are TRBV6-1 and TRBJ1-1; D ambiguous. CDR3 length: 13 amino acids. Per germline, CDR1 MNHNS and CDR2 SASEGT. V lost 11 bases, J lost 1 base, and 14 bases lay in between. The CDR3: CAGGVTRNTEAFF. The CDR3 region has the DNA TGTGCCGGCGGGGTCACAAGGAACACTGAAGCTTTCTTT.

This clonotype was observed a few times. This chain uses TRBV27 with TRBJ2-7, with D possibly being TRBD2 (5 bases). The length of the CDR3 is 14 residues. V lost 8 bases and J lost 3, with 17 bases in between. Germline loops: CDR1 MNHEY, CDR2 SMNVEV (reference sequence). CDR3 coding DNA: TGTGCCAGCCATACATCCGGGGTCCACTACGAGCAGTACTTC. This translates into CASHTSGVHYEQYF.

The chain has TRBV6-2 or TRBV6-3 and TRBJ1-3; 8 nucleotides align to TRBD1. The CDR3 is made up of 17 amino acids. V lost 6 bases to trimming and J lost 3 bases; unmatched junction nucleotides: 13. Germline values: CDR1 MNHEY, CDR2 SVGEGT. The CDR3 DNA reads TGTGCCAGCAGCCTGCCGACAGGGGCGTTTTATGGAAACACCATATATTTT. It codes for CASSLPTGAFYGNTIYF.

As to this clonotype: This could be a read error, since a much larger clone is one nucleotide away. This sequence joins TRBV6-2 or TRBV6-3 and TRBJ2-7, with D perhaps matching TRBD1 or TRBD2 (5 bases each). The CDR3 totals 11 residues. The germline CDR1 and CDR2 sequences are MNHEY and SVGEGT. Here the CDR3 DNA reads TGTGTCAGCAGTTACGGGGCCGAGCAGTACTTC. It yields the protein CVSSYGAEQYF.

This clonotype was found many times. The V and J genes are TRBV4-1 and TRBJ2-1; D is possibly TRBD1 (6 bases). V dropped 4 bases and J dropped 2 bases, with 15 bases sitting between them. Germline CDR1 MGHRA, CDR2 YSYEKL. The CDR3 totals 16 residues. The CDR3 here is CASSPSWGRAYNEQFF. In DNA, the CDR3 is TGCGCCAGCAGCCCAAGTTGGGGGCGGGCCTACAATGAGCAGTTCTTC.

This clonotype was counted ten times or more. This sequence joins TRBV4-2 and TRBJ2-2, with D possibly being TRBD2 (5 bases). CDR1 is LGHNA and CDR2 is YNFKEQ in the germline V gene. Trimming stripped 1 base from V and 8 bases from J, with 8 bases between. The CDR3 extends over 13 amino acids. The CDR3 region has the DNA TGTGCCAGCAGCCAAGCGCGGGCTGGGGAGCTGTTTTTT. Its protein product is CASSQARAGELFF.

This clonotype has at least ten counts. This rearrangement joins TRBV19 to TRBJ2-5; 7 bases agree with TRBD1. Germline CDR1 reads LNHDA; CDR2 reads SQIVND (reference sequence). J was trimmed by 1 base and V by 6 bases; bases with no gene match: 5. The length of the CDR3 is 14 residues. Here the CDR3 reads CASSTGQPQETQYF. CDR3 nucleotides: TGTGCCAGTAGCACGGGACAGCCCCAAGAGACCCAGTACTTC.

The J gene is TRBJ2-5, the V gene TRBV7-2; maybe TRBD2 (6 bases). Germline V gene lookup returns CDR1 SGHTA and CDR2 FQGNSA. Trimming took off 4 bases at V and 5 bases at J, with 17 bases between the two ends. CDR3 size: 15 residues. The CDR3 region has the DNA TGTGCCAGCAGCTCCACTAGCAGATCGGGGGAGACCCAGTACTTC. Translating gives CASSSTSRSGETQYF.

This clonotype was observed many times. V usage is TRBV19 and J usage is TRBJ2-7, with D possibly TRBD1 on 5 matching bases. The CDR3 totals 13 residues. Trimming stripped 5 bases from V and 3 bases from J, with 11 bases between. CDR1 and CDR2 from the germline V gene are LNHDA and SQIVND (reference sequence). The CDR3 loop is CASSPDSYYEQYF. The CDR3 region has the DNA TGTGCCAGTAGTCCCGACAGCTACTACGAGCAGTACTTC.

This clonotype was counted many times. The chain links TRBV7-8 to TRBJ1-5, with 8 bases matching TRBD1. Germline CDR1 is SGHVS and CDR2 is FQNEAQ. Trimming at V came to 2 bases and at J to 3 bases, leaving 6 bases not matched to a gene. The CDR3 consists of 16 residues. CDR3 nucleotides: TGTGCCAGCAGCTTAACGGGACAGGAAAACAATCAGCCCCAGCATTTT. Translating gives CASSLTGQENNQPQHF.

In the case of this clonotype: One junction end does not reproduce the germline sequence, and a read error may be involved. The chain couples TRBV28 to TRBJ2-4, with a weak D call TRBD1 (5 bases). This CDR3 region has 14 residues. The germline V gene encodes CDR1 MDHEN and CDR2 SYDVKM. CDR3 nucleotide sequence: TGTGCCAGCAGTTCCGACAGATCCGAAAACATCCAGTACTTC. As protein: CASSSDRSENIQYF.

In this sample, this clonotype turned up many times. The chain links TRBV14 to TRBJ2-7; D unresolved. The V end lost 0 bases, the J end lost 0 bases, and 6 bases lay between the germline ends. This CDR3 region has 14 residues. In germline, CDR1 is SGHDN, CDR2 FVKESK. The CDR3 sequence is CASSQDLSSYEQYF. The DNA of the CDR3 is TGTGCCAGCAGCCAAGATCTGAGCTCCTACGAGCAGTACTTC.

J is TRBJ1-1 and V is TRBV19; 9 nucleotides align to TRBD1. J was trimmed by 2 bases and V by 5 bases; bases with no gene match: 12. This CDR3 region has 17 residues. CDR1 is LNHDA, CDR2 SQIVND, per germline (reference sequence). The CDR3 protein is CASSQTPDRGRNTEAFF. The CDR3, as DNA: TGTGCCAGTAGTCAGACACCCGACAGGGGGAGAAACACTGAAGCTTTCTTT. Complete variable domain (other parts from reference TRBV19 and TRBJ1-1): DGGITQSPKYLFRKEGQNVTLSCEQNLNHDAMYWYRQDPGQGLRLIYYSQIVNDFQKGDIAEGYSVSREKKESFPLTVTSAQKNPTAFYLCASSQTPDRGRNTEAFFGQGTRLTVV.

This clonotype has more than one count but fewer than ten. Possible read error: a much larger clone is one base away. J is TRBJ2-7 and V is TRBV4-1; 9 bases align to TRBD1. This CDR3 is built from 16 residues. Germline V gene data show CDR1 as MGHRA and CDR2 as YSYEKL. The CDR3, as DNA: TGCGCCAGCAGCCCCCACGAGGGACAGGGTGGGTACGAGCGGTACTTC. Translating gives CASSPHEGQGGYERYF.

The chain recombines TRBV4-3 with TRBJ2-7; D perhaps matches TRBD2 (6 bases). Germline CDR1 is LGHNA and CDR2 is YSLEER. The CDR3 has 17 residues. V gave up 0 bases and J gave up 3 bases, with 18 bases separating them. CDR3 protein: CASSQDTAGTLNYEQYF. CDR3 bases: TGCGCCAGCAGCCAAGATACCGCCGGGACTCTGAACTACGAGCAGTACTTC.

This clonotype was observed a handful of times. The rearrangement uses TRBV5-6 and TRBJ2-3; maybe TRBD2 (7 bases). In germline, CDR1 is SGHDT, CDR2 YYEEEE. V gave up 5 bases and J gave up 4 bases, with 17 bases separating them. The CDR3 has 15 residues. The DNA for the CDR3 is TGTGCCAGCAGATGGAGGGGGGGCGGTCCAGATACGCAGTATTTT. Protein product: CASRWRGGGPDTQYF.

This clonotype came up many times. The chain links TRBV6-1 to TRBJ1-1; D unclear. This CDR3 contains 10 residues. Looked up from germline, CDR1 is MNHNS and CDR2 is SASEGT. V dropped 10 bases and J dropped 7 bases, with 10 bases sitting between them. CDR3 protein: CATELFEAFF. CDR3 in DNA: TGTGCCACCGAGTTGTTTGAAGCTTTCTTT.

In this sample, this clonotype turned up many times. This chain uses TRBV27 with TRBJ2-1; 9 bases agree with TRBD1. The V and J ends lost 0 bases and 8 bases, in that order; junction bases with no gene match: 5. The CDR3 totals 15 residues. The germline V gene encodes CDR1 MNHEY and CDR2 SMNVEV (reference sequence). CDR3 DNA sequence: TGTGCCAGCAGTTTATCCCGGACAGGGGTCGATGAGCAGTTCTTC. Translating gives CASSLSRTGVDEQFF.

With regard to this clonotype: At one boundary the junction diverges from the germline segment, which might be a read error. The rearrangement uses TRBV19 and TRBJ1-1; D remains ambiguous. CDR1 is LNHDA, CDR2 SQIVND, per germline (reference sequence). The CDR3 is made up of 17 amino acids. CDR3 DNA: TGTGCCAATAGTCTCTCTGGGAAATCAGGCTTGGACACTGAAGCTTTCTTT. Translating it yields CANSLSGKSGLDTEAFF.